The 29 T cell receptor beta chains given below trace back to one sample, sequenced in a study of cytomegalovirus exposure and HLA in healthy donors. The study ran its PCR with 60 Vbeta and 13 Jbeta primers. Using immunoSEQ multiplex PCR, the repertoire was profiled, and TCRdb retains in-frame clones only, with some absent. The data show around 140,000 clones, 77% seen once. The sequenced sample consisted of PBMCs. The receptor source for this set is a female donor in good health and CMV-seronegative.

The rearrangement uses TRBV6-4 and TRBJ2-7; 7 bases match TRBD1. The CDR3 is 13 amino acids. CDR1 is MRHNA and CDR2 is SNTAGT in the germline V gene. Trimming took 3 bases from V and 3 from J; bases not matched to a gene: 2. Here the CDR3 reads CASSENRGYEQYF. CDR3 coding DNA: TGTGCCAGCAGTGAAAACAGGGGCTACGAGCAGTACTTC.

A single count supports this clone. This rearrangement joins TRBV25-1 to TRBJ2-5; no firm D call. The CDR3 length is 11 residues. V lost 7 bases to trimming and J lost 9 bases, with 12 bases between them. Germline CDR1 reads MGHDK; CDR2 reads SYGVNS. The CDR3 DNA reads as TGTGCCAGCATTCCGAAGAGGTCCCAGTACTTC. Its translation: CASIPKRSQYF. The whole variable domain, filled in from reference TRBV25-1 and TRBJ2-5, reads EADIYQTPRYLVIGTGKKITLECSQTMGHDKMYWYQQDPGMELHLIHYSYGVNSTEKGDLSSESTVSRIRTEHFPLTLESARPSHTSQYLCASIPKRSQYFGPGTRLLVL.

This clone was found once. The rearrangement uses TRBV5-8 and TRBJ1-1; D is unresolved. The CDR3 has 14 residues. Germline CDR1 reads SGHTS; CDR2 reads YDEGEE. V was clipped by 0 bases and J by 6 bases, with 12 bases between them. CDR3 DNA: TGTGCCAGCAGCTTGGATGGCTTAACCTCTGAAGCTTTCTTT. Its protein product is CASSLDGLTSEAFF.

The V call is TRBV12-5, the J call TRBJ2-3; 10 positions agree with TRBD2. Germline trimming cut 2 bases from V and 2 bases from J; bases unmatched to any gene: 7. Germline CDR1 reads LGHNT; CDR2 reads FRNRAP. This CDR3 has 17 residues. This CDR3 reads CASGLPPSGRDTDTQYF. CDR3 bases: TGTGCTAGTGGTTTGCCTCCTAGCGGGAGAGACACAGATACGCAGTATTTT. Looking up the rest from reference TRBV12-5 and TRBJ2-3 gives the full variable domain: DARVTQTPRHKVTEMGQEVTMRCQPILGHNTVFWYRQTMMQGLELLAYFRNRAPLDDSGMPKDRFSAEMPDATLATLKIQPSEPRDSAVYFCASGLPPSGRDTDTQYFGPGTRLTVL.

The chain couples TRBV7-9 to TRBJ2-6, with 7 bases matching TRBD2. Germline V lookup: CDR1 SEHNR, CDR2 FQNEAQ (reference sequence). With 5 bases clipped from V and 4 bases from J, the junction kept 17 bases outside the gene matches. The CDR3 has 19 residues. The CDR3, as DNA: TGTGCCAGCAGCCCCATTTTGAGAGCGGGGATGGAAGGGGCCAACGTCCTGACTTTC. Its protein is CASSPILRAGMEGANVLTF.

The V and J genes are TRBV7-8 and TRBJ1-2, with 7 bases that match TRBD1. The CDR3 is 15 residues long. CDR1 SGHVS and CDR2 FQNEAQ come from the germline V gene. V was pared by 2 bases and J by 2 bases, with 5 bases of the junction left unmatched. CDR3 region: CASSLRGGQNYGYTF. The CDR3 DNA is TGTGCCAGCAGCTTACGGGGGGGACAGAACTATGGCTACACCTTC.

The chain recombines TRBV11-2 with TRBJ1-2; a weak D match, TRBD1 (5 bases). V was trimmed by 9 bases and J by 4 bases, leaving 12 bases between them. The CDR3 length is 12 residues. Germline CDR1 is SGHAT and CDR2 is FQNNGV. CDR3 in DNA: TGTGCCAGTACGGAAGGGGCCTATGGCTACACCTTC. Amino acid sequence: CASTEGAYGYTF.

The table lists this clone with a few counts. The gene calls are TRBV7-9 and TRBJ1-1, with TRBD1 matching over 7 bases. The length of the CDR3 is 12 residues. CDR1 and CDR2 (germline): SEHNR, FQNEAQ (reference sequence). V shed 10 bases and J 6 bases; nucleotides not matched to a gene: 8. The CDR3 sequence: CATRDSVAEAFF. CDR3 DNA: TGTGCCACCCGGGACAGCGTCGCTGAAGCTTTCTTT.

The gene calls are TRBV6-4 and TRBJ1-5; D unresolved. This CDR3 has 14 residues. From germline, CDR1 is MRHNA and CDR2 SNTAGT. Trimming left V 3 bases short and J 0 bases short, with 6 bases between. The CDR3 spells CASSEFSSNQPQHF. The CDR3 coding sequence is TGTGCCAGCAGTGAATTCAGTAGCAATCAGCCCCAGCATTTT.

This chain connects TRBV6-5 to TRBJ2-1; D remains ambiguous. Germline CDR1 reads MNHEY; CDR2 reads SVGAGI. Trimming shortened V by 4 bases and J by 0 bases, and 13 bases separated the two germline ends. The CDR3 consists of 16 residues. The CDR3 region is CASSSPITGSYNEQFF. Here the CDR3 DNA reads TGTGCCAGCAGTTCCCCCATTACCGGCTCCTACAATGAGCAGTTCTTC.

The V and J genes are TRBV7-8 and TRBJ2-7, with 7 nucleotides matching TRBD1. Germline-derived CDR1 and CDR2 are SGHVS and FQNEAQ. The CDR3 contains 15 residues. With 2 bases clipped from V and 0 bases from J, the junction kept 4 bases outside the gene matches. The CDR3 loop reads CASSLRGQSSYEQYF. As DNA, the CDR3 is TGTGCCAGCAGCTTAAGGGGACAGAGCTCCTACGAGCAGTACTTC.

J is TRBJ1-1 and V is TRBV5-5; the match to TRBD1 covers 7 bases. This CDR3 comprises 15 residues. Germline CDR1 and CDR2: SGHKS and YYEKEE (reference sequence). V gave up 0 bases and J gave up 2 bases; unmatched junction bases: 4. In nucleotides, the CDR3 is TGTGCCAGCAGCTTGGACAGGGGTGGTAACACTGAAGCTTTCTTT. Translating it yields CASSLDRGGNTEAFF.

The chain uses TRBV5-1 and TRBJ1-1; tentative D call: TRBD1 (5 bases). From germline, CDR1 is SGHRS and CDR2 YFSETQ. Deletions cut 1 base from V and 3 bases from J, with 10 bases between. This CDR3 is built from 14 residues. In nucleotides, the CDR3 is TGCGCCAGCAGCTTGTTTTCAGGGTACACTGAAGCTTTCTTT. Protein sequence: CASSLFSGYTEAFF.

This chain connects TRBV9 to TRBJ2-3, with 11 positions matching TRBD2. CDR1 is SGDLS, CDR2 YYNGEE, per germline. The CDR3 length is 16 residues. The V segment lost 3 bases and the J segment 2 bases; nucleotides outside the gene matches: 5. CDR3 in DNA: TGTGCCAGCAGCGGCCCTAGCGGGAGGCCCACAGATACGCAGTATTTT. Protein product: CASSGPSGRPTDTQYF.

The gene calls are TRBV9 and TRBJ2-7; D is perhaps TRBD1 (6 bases). Germline V CDR1 and CDR2: SGDLS, YYNGEE. The length of the CDR3 is 14 residues. Trimming cost V 6 bases and J 7 bases, with 20 bases left between them. This CDR3 is CASNTTGTSGEQYF. Written as DNA, the CDR3 is TGTGCCAGCAACACGACAGGTACATCGGGGGAGCAGTACTTC.

V gene TRBV2 combines with J gene TRBJ2-7; 9 bases map to TRBD1. Trimming took 7 bases from V and 1 from J; bases not matched to a gene: 5. CDR3 length equals 14 residues. Germline V gene data show CDR1 as SNHLY and CDR2 as FYNNEI. The CDR3 sequence is CASTEGTGSYEQYF. DNA for the CDR3: TGTGCCAGCACAGAAGGGACAGGGTCCTACGAGCAGTACTTC.

This clone has a handful of counts. This chain joins TRBV28 and TRBJ1-1; D might be TRBD1 (5 bases). The CDR3 is made up of 14 amino acids. V was clipped by 8 bases and J by 4 bases, with 17 bases between them. Looked up from germline, CDR1 is MDHEN and CDR2 is SYDVKM. Here the CDR3 DNA reads TGTGCCAGCCGATCAGGGCCTCGGAGCACTGAAGCTTTCTTT. This codes for CASRSGPRSTEAFF.

As concerns this clone: Germline is not matched at one junction end, which may reflect a read error. This rearrangement joins TRBV7-7 to TRBJ2-2; D ambiguous. The CDR3 sequence is 17 residues long. Germline lookup yields CDR1 SSHAT and CDR2 FNYEAQ (reference sequence). The CDR3 region has the DNA TGTGCTAGCAGCCCGACACCTCTTCGCTCGAACACCGGGGAGCTGTTTTTT. The encoded protein is CASSPTPLRSNTGELFF.

The chain has TRBV7-8 and TRBJ1-6, with 7 bases lining up with TRBD1. Looked up from germline, CDR1 is SGHVS and CDR2 is FQNEAQ. Germline trimming cut 2 bases from V and 6 bases from J; bases unmatched to any gene: 1. The CDR3 spans 14 residues. The CDR3 DNA reads as TGTGCCAGCAGCTTACAGGGGGGTAATTCACCCCTCCACTTT. As protein: CASSLQGGNSPLHF.

The gene calls are TRBV19 and TRBJ1-5; D gene uncertain. The CDR3 is 13 amino acids. CDR1 and CDR2 from the germline V gene are LNHDA and SQIVND (reference sequence). V lost 0 bases, J lost 5 bases, and 5 bases lay in between. The CDR3 DNA follows: TGTGCCAGTAGTATAGAGTCAGATCAGCCCCAGCATTTT. Translated: CASSIESDQPQHF.

The rearrangement joins TRBV6-1 to TRBJ1-5; 7 bases map to TRBD1. Germline values: CDR1 MNHNS, CDR2 SASEGT. The CDR3 runs 15 residues. The V segment lost 7 bases and the J segment 3 bases; nucleotides outside the gene matches: 9. The CDR3 coding sequence is TGTGCCAGCACCCCTGGGCAGGGGGACAATCAGCCCCAGCATTTT. It codes for CASTPGQGDNQPQHF.

A single count supports this clone. V and J are TRBV27 and TRBJ2-3; 11 nucleotides align to TRBD2. Germline lookup yields CDR1 MNHEY and CDR2 SMNVEV (reference sequence). The CDR3 covers 17 residues. The junction had 9 bases not matched to a gene; V was cut back by 5 bases and J by 2 bases. The chain's CDR3 is CASSPQLAGVITDTQYF. CDR3 DNA: TGTGCCAGCAGTCCGCAACTAGCGGGAGTTATCACAGATACGCAGTATTTT.

The chain joins TRBV6-5 to TRBJ1-3; 8 positions match TRBD1. The CDR3 has 14 residues. The V segment lost 10 bases and the J segment 2 bases; nucleotides outside the gene matches: 7. In germline, CDR1 is MNHEY, CDR2 SVGAGI. The CDR3 protein is CATQRTGTGNTIYF. The CDR3 DNA reads TGTGCCACACAACGGACAGGGACTGGAAACACCATATATTTT.

This clone was recorded a few times. The chain joins TRBV28 to TRBJ1-2; unclear D gene. This CDR3 has 14 residues. Germline-derived CDR1 and CDR2 are MDHEN and SYDVKM. V was clipped by 2 bases and J by 6 bases, with 13 bases between them. CDR3 bases: TGTGCCAGCAGTTTAGTCCAGACTCCAAATGGCTACACCTTC. Protein: CASSLVQTPNGYTF.

This clone has more than one count but fewer than ten. The chain carries TRBV7-9 and TRBJ1-1; 7 nucleotides align to TRBD1. The CDR3 consists of 14 residues. Per germline, CDR1 SEHNR and CDR2 FQNEAQ (reference sequence). J gave up 1 base and V 6 bases, and 5 bases lay outside the gene matches. CDR3 sequence (DNA): TGTGCCAGCAGAAGGGACAGTTGGAACACTGAAGCTTTCTTT. Amino acids: CASRRDSWNTEAFF.

This clone was recorded once. V is TRBV27 and J is TRBJ1-5; unclear D gene. This CDR3 is 14 amino acids long. Germline assignment: CDR1 MNHEY and CDR2 SMNVEV (reference sequence). V shed 2 bases and J shed 3 bases, with 8 bases lying between them. The CDR3 nucleotides are TGTGCCAGCAGTTTAGGGCTGTTCAATCAGCCCCAGCATTTT. Its protein is CASSLGLFNQPQHF.

V gene TRBV7-2 combines with J gene TRBJ2-3; 9 bases are shared with TRBD2. Germline-derived CDR1 and CDR2 are SGHTA and FQGNSA. The CDR3 covers 19 residues. V lost 5 bases and J lost 0; bases outside the gene matches: 15. The DNA for the CDR3 is TGTGCCAGCAGCCCCATTAGCGGGGGCCCATCTTCTAGCACAGATACGCAGTATTTT. Amino acids: CASSPISGGPSSSTDTQYF.

This sequence joins TRBV6-5 and TRBJ2-7, with a possible D match to TRBD1 (7 bases). The CDR3 loop spans 13 amino acids. The V end was cut by 2 bases, the J end by 7 bases, with 12 bases between. The germline CDR1 and CDR2 sequences are MNHEY and SVGAGI. The CDR3 region is CASSYTTGREQYF. The CDR3 nucleotides read TGTGCCAGCAGTTACACGACAGGGAGGGAGCAGTACTTC.

The chain carries TRBV27 and TRBJ2-5; possible D gene TRBD2, 6 bases. The closer fit of TRBJ2-7 to the DNA end suggests the J call may be wrong. The CDR3 sequence is 12 residues long. Germline V gene data show CDR1 as MNHEY and CDR2 as SMNVEV (reference sequence). The chain's CDR3 is CASSGGPYEQYF. In DNA, the CDR3 is TGTGCCAGCAGCGGGGGACCCTACGAGCAGTACTTC.